This T cell receptor (beta chain) was documented in a study of blood T cell repertoires in COVID-19. Turning to the study itself: COVID-19 samples from acute and convalescent phases originated in the United States, Italy and Spain. PBMCs, B-cell-depleted T cells, or T cells were the source of the cDNA or gDNA that made up the material.

How the authors handled the data: Scientists estimated how many nucleated cells there were by amplifying reference gene primers. Only in-frame clones appear in the TCRdb table, and some are missing; sequencing was by immunoSEQ multiplex PCR. V and J calls plus clone size are reproduced from that table; the DNA served to infer D and trimming. The sample consists of roughly 200,000 clones, around 85% of them appearing once. Germline CDR1 is SQVTM and CDR2 is ANQGSEA. V was pared by 6 bases and J by 5 bases, with 12 bases of the junction left unmatched. The CDR3 has 15 amino acids. This TCR was recovered from a man aged 60 to 69 with acute or convalescent COVID-19. The sequenced material came from peripheral blood. V gene TRBV29-1 combines with J gene TRBJ1-1, with 10 bases identical to TRBD1. CDR3 sequence: CSVQPGQGIGTEAFF. The CDR3, as DNA: TGCAGCGTACAACCGGGACAGGGGATAGGGACTGAAGCTTTCTTT.